This section outlines one TCR beta chain sequence together with its context. The target antigen is unknown. These data come from a study of beta chain features in type 1 diabetes. Study information: No patient-donor differences in age, gender, total cells or subset yield. Whole-study results and caveats: Researchers could not determine here whether HLA type influences TCRB rearrangement. In cDNA sequencing, cells with high TCR expression could be over-represented.

This CDR3 is built from 18 residues. Germline V gene data show CDR1 as KGHSH and CDR2 as LQKENI. Germline trimming cut 0 bases from V and 0 bases from J; bases unmatched to any gene: 7. The study reverse transcribed the entire isolated RNA, so it sequenced expressed TCRB transcripts. Samples of naive, central memory and regulatory T cells yielded a mean of about 3.6 million reads. Profiled with immunoSEQ multiplex PCR; TCRdb holds only in-frame clones, not every one. The table has almost 350,000 clones, roughly 8% seen once; the top ten hold less than 0.45%. The material sequenced was central memory CD4+ T cells from blood. This clonotype was obtained from a woman in her late teens or twenties in good health. This chain links TRBV18 with TRBJ1-3; 8 nucleotides line up with TRBD1. CDR3 nucleotides: TGTGCCAGCTCACCACCCCAGGGGGCCACCCCCTCTGGAAACACCATATATTTT. Translated: CASSPPQGATPSGNTIYF. Filled out from reference TRBV18 and TRBJ1-3, the complete variable domain reads NAGVMQNPRHLVRRRGQEARLRCSPMKGHSHVYWYRQLPEEGLKFMVYLQKENIIDESGMPKERFSAEFPKEGPSILRIQQVVRGDSAAYFCASSPPQGATPSGNTIYFGEGSWLTVV.